A single sample is the source of the 9 T cell receptor beta chains below, sequenced in a study of blood T cells in healthy people across ages. Using a J-beta primer mix together with a sample-barcoded 5' primer, a second PCR was run for about 7 to 12 cycles. Using its own MiXCR run on the 5' RACE reads, TCRdb lists one record per CDR3 protein. The profile shows 1.5 million to 2 million distinct CDR3 sequences, roughly 49% of them singletons. Sequenced material: blood. Receptors originate from a woman aged 40 to 49 in good health.

The chain combines TRBV5-1 with TRBJ1-5; D gene unclear. The V gene lost 0 bases and the J gene lost 4 bases, with 11 bases spanning the gap. CDR3 size: 15 residues. Per the germline V gene, CDR1 is SGHRS and CDR2 is YFSETQ. The CDR3 here is CASSLVSRGNQPQHF. Written as DNA, the CDR3 is TGCGCCAGCAGCTTGGTTTCACGGGGTAATCAGCCCCAGCATTTT. Together with reference TRBV5-1 and TRBJ1-5, the CDR3 gives the full variable domain: KAGVTQTPRYLIKTRGQQVTLSCSPISGHRSVSWYQQTPGQGLQFLFEYFSETQRNKGNFPGRFSGRQFSNSRSEMNVSTLELGDSALYLCASSLVSRGNQPQHFGDGTRLSIL.

The chain recombines TRBV29-1 with TRBJ2-7; the D gene is possibly TRBD2 (6 bases). V was trimmed by 3 bases and J by 3 bases, leaving 12 bases between them. CDR1 and CDR2 (germline): SQVTM, ANQGSEA. This CDR3 is 13 amino acids long. CDR3: CSVEEVGGYEQYF. CDR3 coding DNA: TGCAGCGTTGAGGAGGTGGGGGGCTACGAGCAGTACTTC.

The chain employs TRBV6-2 or TRBV6-3 and TRBJ2-5; TRBD2 matches 9 bases. The CDR3 is 15 amino acids. J was trimmed by 11 bases and V by 5 bases; bases with no gene match: 15. CDR1 and CDR2 from the germline V gene are MNHEY and SVGEGT. The CDR3 sequence: CASSPSGTSINEQYF. CDR3 in DNA: TGTGCCAGCAGTCCATCCGGGACTAGCATAAATGAGCAGTACTTC.

The chain recombines TRBV7-9 with TRBJ2-3; the D is unclear. Germline V gene lookup returns CDR1 SEHNR and CDR2 FQNEAQ (reference sequence). The CDR3 covers 14 residues. The V end was cut by 2 bases, the J end by 7 bases, with 13 bases between. CDR3 residues: CASSLSHLLNTQYF. In DNA form, the CDR3 reads TGTGCCAGCAGCTTATCACACCTCCTAAATACGCAGTATTTT.

The chain is built from TRBV4-3 and TRBJ1-2; D might be TRBD1 (5 bases). The CDR3 consists of 16 residues. The germline V gene has CDR1 LGHNA and CDR2 YSLEER. Trimming took 0 bases from V and 4 from J, leaving 15 bases between them. DNA for the CDR3: TGCGCCAGCAGCCAAGATGGGTTGGGGGGACTCTATGGCTACACCTTC. It translates to CASSQDGLGGLYGYTF.

This chain joins TRBV2 and TRBJ2-4; TRBD1 aligns across 9 bases. Judging by the DNA end, TRBJ2-5 fits better; the J call may be wrong. There are 15 residues in the CDR3. In germline, CDR1 is SNHLY, CDR2 FYNNEI. The CDR3 nucleotides read TGTGCCAGCAGGGTCACAGGGGGCGCGAGGGAGACCCAGTACTTC. This codes for CASRVTGGARETQYF.

J is TRBJ2-5 and V is TRBV14; 7 positions agree with TRBD1. The assigned J gene may be wrong: the sequence end matches TRBJ2-7 better. CDR1 is SGHDN and CDR2 is FVKESK in the germline V gene. The CDR3 runs 14 residues. This chain's CDR3 is CASSLVTGISEQYF. The CDR3, as DNA: TGTGCCAGCAGCCTGGTGACAGGGATAAGCGAGCAGTACTTC.

V and J are TRBV4-3 and TRBJ2-7; TRBD1 aligns across 8 bases. CDR3 length equals 14 residues. The V segment lost 4 bases and the J segment 6 bases; nucleotides outside the gene matches: 8. CDR1 is LGHNA, CDR2 YSLEER, per germline. The CDR3 sequence: CASSPGQGLAEQYF. The CDR3 DNA follows: TGCGCCAGCAGCCCCGGACAGGGATTAGCCGAGCAGTACTTC.

V and J are TRBV7-8 and TRBJ1-2; no definite D call. Trimming left V 5 bases short and J 1 base short, with 14 bases between. From germline, CDR1 is SGHVS and CDR2 FQNEAQ. This CDR3 comprises 15 residues. The CDR3 bases are TGTGCCAGCAGCCAAGCCGGGCCCAATAACTATGGCTACACCTTC. It translates to CASSQAGPNNYGYTF.